Detailed here is one T cell receptor (beta chain). This sample stems from a study of blood T cell repertoires in COVID-19. In the study overall: Acute-phase and convalescent COVID-19 samples originated in the United States, Italy and Spain. Nucleic acid was either cDNA or gDNA, and it came from T cells, B-cell-depleted T cells, or PBMCs.

Germline-derived CDR1 and CDR2 are SGHRS and YFSETQ. The CDR3 is made up of 15 amino acids. V dropped 1 base and J dropped 1 base, with 11 bases sitting between them. In the authors' methods: It was from reference gene primer amplification that nucleated cell counts were estimated. Measured with immunoSEQ multiplex PCR; TCRdb has only the in-frame clones, and not every one. That table is the source of V, J and clone size, and D and trimming were worked out from the DNA. The data contain about 250,000 clones, about 85% of them seen just once; the ten biggest clones take up around 6%. The TCR comes from a woman in her 30s with acute COVID-19. The sample was PBMCs or T cells enriched from blood (not recorded which). The chain has TRBV5-1 and TRBJ2-5; D call uncertain. The CDR3: CASSLNRGSQETQYF. CDR3 nucleotides: TGCGCCAGCAGCTTGAACCGAGGCAGCCAAGAGACCCAGTACTTC.